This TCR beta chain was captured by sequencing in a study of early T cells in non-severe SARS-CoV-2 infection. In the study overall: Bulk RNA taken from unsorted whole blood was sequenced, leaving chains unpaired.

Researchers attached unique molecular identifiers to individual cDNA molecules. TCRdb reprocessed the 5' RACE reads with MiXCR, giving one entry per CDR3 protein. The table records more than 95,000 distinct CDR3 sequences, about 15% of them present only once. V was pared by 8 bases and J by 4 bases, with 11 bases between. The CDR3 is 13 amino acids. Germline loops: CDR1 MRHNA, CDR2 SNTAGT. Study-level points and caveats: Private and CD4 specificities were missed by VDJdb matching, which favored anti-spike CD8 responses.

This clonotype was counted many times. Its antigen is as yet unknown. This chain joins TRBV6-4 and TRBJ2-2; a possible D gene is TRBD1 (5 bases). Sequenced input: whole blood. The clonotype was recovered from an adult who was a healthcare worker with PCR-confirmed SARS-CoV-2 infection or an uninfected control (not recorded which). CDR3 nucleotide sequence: TGTGCCAGCGGAGACAGTCCCACCGGGGAGCTGTTTTTT. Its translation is CASGDSPTGELFF.